Each of the 2 T cell receptor beta chains below was sequenced from the same sample in a study of neoadjuvant anti-PD-1 for oral cavity cancer. The data were produced by immunoSEQ multiplex PCR, yet TCRdb's version contains in-frame clones alone and is incomplete. Of around 62,000 clones in the sample, 65% to 80% are singletons; the top ten hold just over 2.5%. Here the sequenced sample was PBMCs, taken before nivolumab (anti-PD-1) treatment. Every receptor here comes from a person aged 35-79 years with oral cavity squamous cell carcinoma.

The chain joins TRBV6-5 to TRBJ1-1; no reliable D call. The V gene's germline CDR1 is MNHEY and CDR2 SVGAGI. This CDR3 has 14 amino acids. V lost 1 base and J lost 1, with 7 bases in between. The CDR3 sequence is CASSYLGANTEAFF. The CDR3 DNA reads as TGTGCCAGCAGTTACTTGGGAGCGAACACTGAAGCTTTCTTT.

The gene calls are TRBV27 and TRBJ1-3; tentative D call: TRBD1 (6 bases). Germline V gives CDR1 MNHEY, CDR2 SMNVEV (reference sequence). Trimming removed 3 bases from V and 2 bases from J, with 8 bases in between. The CDR3 runs to 14 residues. CDR3 in DNA: TGTGCCAGCAGTTTCGGGGGCGCTGGAAACACCATATATTTT. This encodes CASSFGGAGNTIYF.